This TCR beta chain was sequenced for a study of T cell responses to AZD1222 COVID-19 vaccine. Study context: Pooled samples include second doses given at about 4 or 12 weeks. Study-wide results and caveats: Donors were mostly white British, more females; clonal diversity possibly underestimated. Mapped onto spike, vaccine-associated CD4 TCRs spanned it and were dominant at 160-218 and 743-854. Sampling captured repertoires only after the peak T cell response.

Remarks on this clone: Its antigen is unidentified.

The J segment lost 6 bases and the V segment lost 6 bases, leaving 11 bases of the junction unmatched. Germline V gives CDR1 MDHEN, CDR2 SYDVKM. This CDR3 has 15 amino acids. Sequencing was performed with immunoSEQ multiplex PCR; in TCRdb, only in-frame clones are kept and a portion is missing. Here the sample spans some 130,000 clones, more than 85% being singletons. The receptor was derived from an adult in good health. This sample comprised peripheral blood, obtained on day 0 of AZD1222 vaccination. V usage is TRBV28 and J usage is TRBJ1-5; 7 bases are a match to TRBD1. This chain's CDR3 is CASSRNRGLGQPQHF. The CDR3 region has the DNA TGTGCCAGCAGCCGTAACAGGGGACTGGGTCAGCCCCAGCATTTT.